These 19 T cell receptor beta chains were sequenced from one sample in a study of CD8 T cells in Susac syndrome. The RNA input was about 0.5 to 1 ug, and it was reverse transcribed with random hexamers. Each CDR3 protein is one row after TCRdb ran MiXCR on the immunoSEQ multiplex PCR reads. Here the sample spans more than 85,000 distinct CDR3 sequences, around 94% being singletons. Sequencing was performed on CD4+ T cells from PBMCs. The receptors here all came from a human donor with Susac syndrome.

This chain uses TRBV29-1 with TRBJ2-1; the D gene is possibly TRBD2 (6 bases). This CDR3 spans 12 amino acids. V was shortened by 3 bases and J by 7 bases, with 10 bases between the two germline ends. Germline assignment: CDR1 SQVTM and CDR2 ANQGSEA. This chain's CDR3 is CSVEAGTNEQFF. The CDR3 DNA sequence: TGCAGCGTTGAGGCTGGGACTAATGAGCAGTTCTTC.

The chain is built from TRBV11-2 and TRBJ2-1; D could derive from TRBD1 or TRBD2 (5 bases each). With 5 bases removed from V and 7 bases from J, the gap between germline ends came to 12 bases. Germline V gives CDR1 SGHAT, CDR2 FQNNGV. This CDR3 region has 13 residues. CDR3 loop: CASSPVWGNEQFF. For the CDR3, the DNA is TGTGCCAGCAGCCCCGTCTGGGGGAATGAGCAGTTCTTC.

V gene TRBV30 combines with J gene TRBJ2-5; no clear D gene. The CDR3 has 14 amino acids. Germline assignment: CDR1 GTSNPN and CDR2 SVGIG (reference sequence). Trimming stripped 4 bases from V and 1 base from J, with 13 bases between. The CDR3 DNA reads TGTGCCTGGAAATGGCAGGCTACCCAAGAGACCCAGTACTTC. Residues: CAWKWQATQETQYF.

This clonotype appeared once. The V call is TRBV19, the J call TRBJ1-1; no clear D gene. The V gene lost 5 bases and the J gene lost 7 bases, with 14 bases spanning the gap. CDR1 is LNHDA and CDR2 is SQIVND in the germline V gene (reference sequence). CDR3 size: 13 residues. The CDR3 sequence is CASSPRLRFEAFF. CDR3 sequence (DNA): TGTGCCAGTAGTCCGAGACTCCGCTTTGAAGCTTTCTTT.

The V call is TRBV12-3 or TRBV12-4, the J call TRBJ1-1; no clear D. This CDR3 comprises 15 residues. The V and J ends lost 6 bases and 1 base respectively, with 15 bases between them. The CDR3 DNA is TGTGCCAGCAGCTTCCTCACGGAGGGGAACACTGAAGCTTTCTTT. Its translation is CASSFLTEGNTEAFF.

The genes are TRBV7-2 and TRBJ1-1; weak D call: TRBD1 (6 bases). Trimming cost V 6 bases and J 0 bases, with 17 bases left between them. The CDR3 runs to 16 residues. Germline V CDR1 and CDR2: SGHTA, FQGNSA. CDR3 DNA sequence: TGTGCCAGCAGGTCCCGGGGGGGGGCCATGAACACTGAAGCTTTCTTT. Its protein product is CASRSRGGAMNTEAFF.

This chain links TRBV18 with TRBJ1-1, with D uncertain. Between the trimmed V and J ends, which lost 2 bases and 1 base, there was a span of 5 bases. Germline CDR1 and CDR2: KGHSH and LQKENI. The CDR3 covers 13 residues. The CDR3 here is CASSPEANTEAFF. The CDR3, as DNA: TGTGCCAGCTCACCAGAGGCGAACACTGAAGCTTTCTTT.

This clonotype was counted only a few times. This chain joins TRBV20-1 and TRBJ1-5, with no clear D. The CDR3 is made up of 12 amino acids. Germline CDR1 DFQATT, CDR2 SNEGSKA (reference sequence). Trimming stripped 3 bases from V and 3 bases from J, with 6 bases between. Written as DNA, the CDR3 is TGCAGTGCTAGGGTGTCCAATCAGCCCCAGCATTTT. Translation gives CSARVSNQPQHF.

The chain carries TRBV28 and TRBJ2-1; D is uncertain. Per the germline V gene, CDR1 is MDHEN and CDR2 is SYDVKM. The germline V and J ends were trimmed by 2 bases and 3 bases, with 20 bases remaining between them. The CDR3 is 18 amino acids. CDR3 coding DNA: TGTGCCAGCAGTTTAAGTGGCCCAACAAGTAATCTCTACAATGAGCAGTTCTTC. It encodes CASSLSGPTSNLYNEQFF. The full variable domain, completed using reference TRBV28 and TRBJ2-1, is DVKVTQSSRYLVKRTGEKVFLECVQDMDHENMFWYRQDPGLGLRLIYFSYDVKMKEKGDIPEGYSVSREKKERFSLILESASTNQTSMYLCASSLSGPTSNLYNEQFFGPGTRLTVL.

The chain combines TRBV3-1 with TRBJ1-2; no firm D call. V lost 8 bases and J lost 1, with 17 bases in between. There are 15 residues in the CDR3. In germline, CDR1 is LGHDT, CDR2 YNNKEL (reference sequence). The CDR3: CASGPPDDFNYGYTF. The CDR3 DNA reads as TGTGCCAGCGGCCCTCCGGATGATTTTAACTATGGCTACACCTTC.

The rearrangement links TRBV7-8 to TRBJ2-7; possible D gene TRBD2, 5 bases. V was trimmed by 5 bases and J by 3 bases, leaving 8 bases between them. There are 12 residues in the CDR3. CDR1 is SGHVS and CDR2 is FQNEAQ in the germline V gene. DNA for the CDR3: TGTGCCAGCAGCACCGGAGGCTACGAGCAGTACTTC. Protein: CASSTGGYEQYF. The full variable domain, in which reference TRBV7-8 and TRBJ2-7 provide the parts outside the CDR3, is GAGVSQSPRYKVAKRGQDVALRCDPISGHVSLFWYQQALGQGPEFLTYFQNEAQLDKSGLPSDRFFAERPEGSVSTLKIQRTQQEDSAVYLCASSTGGYEQYFGPGTRLTVT.

This chain links TRBV4-1 with TRBJ1-2; D is undetermined. Germline values: CDR1 MGHRA, CDR2 YSYEKL. CDR3 length: 13 residues. V was clipped by 0 bases and J by 8 bases, with 10 bases between them. The CDR3 protein is CASSQEFRGGYTF. The CDR3 bases are TGCGCCAGCAGCCAAGAGTTCAGAGGGGGCTACACCTTC.

The table lists this clonotype with a count of one. The J gene is TRBJ2-7, the V gene TRBV9; 9 nucleotides agree with TRBD1. V trimming: 0 bases; J trimming: 2 bases; junction bases outside the gene matches: 9. Germline V CDR1 and CDR2: SGDLS, YYNGEE. The CDR3 loop spans 17 amino acids. The CDR3 nucleotides are TGTGCCAGCAGCGTAGACCCCTTGGGGGACAGGGCCTACGAGCAGTACTTC. Protein: CASSVDPLGDRAYEQYF.

This chain uses TRBV19 with TRBJ2-7, with 9 bases fitting TRBD2. This CDR3 spans 17 amino acids. The V gene end was trimmed by 3 bases and the J gene end by 0 bases; junction bases not matched to a gene: 9. CDR1 LNHDA and CDR2 SQIVND come from the germline V gene (reference sequence). This CDR3 reads CASSIPMTSGSSYEQYF. DNA for the CDR3: TGTGCCAGTAGTATCCCCATGACTAGCGGAAGCTCCTACGAGCAGTACTTC.

This chain uses TRBV9 with TRBJ2-5, with D possibly matching TRBD2 (5 bases). The CDR3 spans 13 residues. Trimming took 3 bases from V and 6 from J, leaving 12 bases between them. Germline lookup yields CDR1 SGDLS and CDR2 YYNGEE. Here the CDR3 DNA reads TGTGCCAGCAGCGCCCGGGTCGGGAAGACCCAGTACTTC. This gives the protein CASSARVGKTQYF.

The gene calls are TRBV12-3 or TRBV12-4 and TRBJ2-1; a possible D gene is TRBD2 (6 bases). This CDR3 contains 14 residues. V was trimmed by 11 bases and J by 9 bases, leaving 23 bases between them. The chain's CDR3 is CAVRPGLLSGEQFF. The CDR3, as DNA: TGTGCCGTTAGGCCGGGACTCCTCTCAGGTGAGCAGTTCTTC.

This chain connects TRBV20-1 to TRBJ1-5; no firm D call. In germline, CDR1 is DFQATT, CDR2 SNEGSKA (reference sequence). The CDR3 length is 13 residues. Trimming left V 3 bases short and J 5 bases short, with 11 bases between. As DNA, the CDR3 is TGCAGTGCTAGTCAGCAGCCGCATCAGCCCCAGCATTTT. Its protein is CSASQQPHQPQHF.

CDR3 amino acids: CAWGPGTSSYEQYF. In DNA form, the CDR3 reads TGTGCCTGGGGGCCGGGAACCAGCTCCTACGAGCAGTACTTC. The chain couples TRBV30 to TRBJ2-7, with D maybe TRBD2 (5 bases). V was cut by 5 bases and J by 0 bases, with 14 bases left in between. This CDR3 is 14 amino acids long. From germline, CDR1 is GTSNPN and CDR2 SVGIG (reference sequence).

The chain uses TRBV15 and TRBJ2-1; weak D call: TRBD2 (5 bases). The ends were cut back, 5 bases at V and 1 base at J, with 12 bases in the middle. The CDR3 contains 15 residues. Germline CDR1 and CDR2: LNHNV and YYDKDF (reference sequence). CDR3 loop: CATSGSRGSYNEQFF. For the CDR3, the DNA is TGTGCCACCAGCGGATCCCGAGGGTCCTACAATGAGCAGTTCTTC.